This TCR beta chain was captured in a study of cytomegalovirus exposure and HLA in healthy donors (dated by TCRdb to about 2017). Looking at the study overall: According to an earlier analysis of a few hundred of the donors, about 179 million T cells yielded 117 million unique TCR beta sequences and about 300 Gb of sequence data. An early release covering about 600 HLA-typed donors comprised approximately 290 gigabases of sequencing data and tens of millions of unique TCR sequences. The genetic ancestry cluster associated with self-reported Caucasian donors included 70% to 85% of the roughly 410 genotyped donors. The study was designed to test whether signatures of past pathogen exposure could be identified by cataloging public T cell receptors. The study used immunosequencing to profile the T cell repertoires of 600 to 850 subjects and linked those repertoires to cytomegalovirus serostatus. A separate validation cohort of 90 to 150 different subjects was used in addition to the approximately 670-subject first cohort. To predict cytomegalovirus infection status, the study combined high-throughput TCR immunosequencing, statistical association of individual TCRs with disease status, and machine learning. To study patterns of TCR occurrence, a later analysis re-analyzed previously published TCR beta repertoires from 666 donors and added high-resolution HLA genotyping. Rather than using new phenotypic data, the later analysis identified candidate immune exposures from TCR beta sequences and from how often those sequences occurred across donors. To decide whether each TCR beta V gene segment behaved as functional or pseudogenic, an earlier analysis of some 600 of the donors relied on high-throughput TCR beta sequencing. Donor age, sex, ethnicity and CMV serostatus were collected together with the repertoire data. In a later genetic analysis, genome-wide SNP genotypes for 398 of the 666 donors were used, and that subset was treated as a discovery cohort. All discovery cohort repertoires had been generated using a single sequencing platform. Class I and class II HLA loci were covered by the typing at four-digit resolution. Typing coverage differed by locus: A, B, C, DRB1 and DQB1 were typed in roughly 620-630 donors, DQA1 in 522, DPA1 in 600 to 610, and DPB1 in approximately 450. Five DR-DQ haplotypes were treated as single units for association and clustering because of strong linkage in the cohort. Across around 400 genotyped donors of the cohort, an average of roughly 230,000 unique TCR beta nucleotide sequences per donor were sequenced, and about a sixth of those sequences were non-productive. Overall study outcomes, separate from this receptor: The earlier analysis of almost 600 of the donors excluded roughly 17 rarely observed V segments, including chromosome 9 orphons, because counts were too low. A later analysis found that TCR association rates varied across HLA loci, with DRB1 alleles showing the most associated TCRs and HLA-C alleles the fewest. Linkage disequilibrium might explain the correlated functional status among segregating V segments, but an unknown experimental factor could not be excluded. In an earlier analysis of under 600 of the donors, most TCR beta V segments were observed in productive rearrangements about 87% or about 30% of the time, broadly matching IMGT annotations. A few of the identified cytomegalovirus-associated TCR beta chains were confirmed in vitro to be specific for cytomegalovirus antigens. The sequencing pipeline was judged likely to have produced a cluster of highly shared sequence variants as a technical artifact. The classifier was reported to diagnose cytomegalovirus status with high specificity and sensitivity in both the original cohort and the validation cohort. Assigning TCR associations to individual alleles was difficult when HLA alleles, especially DR and DQ, strongly co-occurred. In a later analysis, over 15,000 TCR beta sequences were associated with specific HLA alleles at a false discovery rate of 0.05. In the study, approximately 150 TCR beta chains were listed as associated with cytomegalovirus. The authors suggested that the approach could potentially be extended to other disease states and immunological phenotypes. While some public TCRs were present in many individuals, most TCR sequences turned up only very rarely across donors. According to a later genetic analysis, donors in an Asian-associated ancestry cluster had fewer N-insertions in productive TCRs than the roughly 700-donor mean. In a later analysis, several top co-occurrence clusters were reported to appear linked to parvovirus B19, influenza, CMV and Epstein-Barr virus. A further reported finding was that TCR beta sequences accurately predicted the HLA-A and HLA-B alleles for most subjects in the first cohort. In a later analysis, HLA-associated TCR beta chains showed more clonal expansion and lower generation probabilities than non-associated chains that were equally common. The 87-base-pair reads could not distinguish some IMGT-functional V segments, including TRBV6-2 and TRBV6-3, so those segments were excluded. The presence/absence analyses assumed that sequencing depth was roughly uniform across donors, and that assumption may not be true. HLA typing was unavailable for some donors at each locus, so association tests used only the typed subset. The only immune exposure information available for the cohort was CMV serostatus. V-gene and J-gene trimming of TCR beta chains was associated with a missense DCLRE1C variant in a later genetic analysis, and the association was replicated in an independent cohort. This cohort had only TCR beta chains sequenced, and the lack of alpha or paired-chain data limited which features could be detected. Most CMV-associated TCR beta chains appeared to be HLA-restricted in a later analysis, and the HLA associations seemed to be driven largely by CMV exposure.

The cohort comprised 670 or so healthy bone marrow donors. All cohort members were sampled while nominally healthy, although unrecorded immune exposures were likely present. The donor tested CMV seronegative and was one of the 352 seronegative cohort members. A peripheral blood sample was collected from each donor, and TCR beta sequencing was performed on peripheral blood mononuclear cells. Genomic DNA extraction from the blood cell samples was performed with the Qiagen DNeasy Blood Extraction Kit. Reading from cysteine to phenylalanine, the CDR3 counts 12 amino acids. CDR3 DNA only is kept here, 36 bases in frame from base 1. The germline V gene (reference sequence) sets CDR1 to SEHNR and CDR2 to FQNEAQ. V is clipped by 3 bases and J by 4 bases, and the sequence between their germline boundaries is 5 bases long. In the case of this clone: Its recognized antigen is unknown. No much larger clonotype is one base removed from it; base qualities were not supplied.

The library was built by means of the immunoSEQ multiplex PCR assay. For the multiplex PCR, a mixture combining 60 forward primers for TCR Vbeta segments and 13 reverse primers for TCR Jbeta segments was used. Amplification of the CDR3 region of rearranged TCR beta genes was performed with a multiplex PCR assay on genomic DNA. Amplified TCR beta libraries were sequenced as 87-base-pair reads on the Illumina HiSeq System. In the paper's pipeline: In a later analysis, roughly 80 million unique TCR beta chains were counted across the approximately 670 repertoires, and roughly 9.9 million of these chains were shared by at least two donors. To remove PCR and sequencing errors, raw reads were error-corrected and collapsed into unique sequences using a nearest-neighbor algorithm that merged closely related sequences. To assign V, D and J gene segments, CDR3 sequences were aligned to IMGT reference sequences. Each retained sequence needed at least a six-nucleotide match to both a V gene segment and a J gene segment. Rearrangements were called productive when the CDR3 lacked stop codons and stayed in frame with V and J; all others were non-productive. Following IMGT convention, CDR3 was defined as the stretch from the second conserved V-encoded cysteine to the conserved J-encoded phenylalanine. Sequences without an unambiguous match to a single V gene segment were excluded from the earlier analysis of about 600 of the donors. In an earlier analysis of 587 of the donors, a V segment was called functional when productive rearrangements were above 56.7%, and segregating when the standard deviation between donors exceeded 5%. A statistical classification framework was developed to diagnose cytomegalovirus status using the catalog of TCR beta chain sequences. A later analysis assigned V and J genes by comparing TCR nucleotide sequences with IMGT/GENE-DB human TR gene sequences. In a later analysis, CDR3 sequences and most-parsimonious VDJ recombination scenarios were assigned using the TCRdist pipeline. A later analysis defined each TCR beta chain by its CDR3 amino acid sequence plus V-gene family, and excluded reads lacking a unique V-gene family. A later analysis removed 450 to 600 highly shared, low-generation-probability nucleotide sequences to deal with suspected cross-contamination and a sequencing artifact. For each public chain, a later analysis derived a clonal expansion index from normalized ranks of inferred template counts within each repertoire. A later analysis computed generation probabilities with a VDJ recombination model fitted to out-of-frame rearrangements, and checked the results against IGoR. Hypergeometric tests were used in a later analysis to score TCR-TCR, TCR-HLA and TCR-CMV co-occurrence, with a repertoire-size bias correction applied to the TCR pairs. False discovery rates were estimated in a later analysis by permuting HLA or CMV assignments 20 times. A later analysis grouped co-occurring TCRs with DBSCAN, adding TCRdist sequence similarity when clustering within HLA-allele-positive subsets. For co-occurrence clustering, repertoires with fewer than 30,000 or more than 120,000 public chains were excluded, along with several repertoires with anomalous nucleotide sharing. The table comes from immuneACCESS by way of TCRdb, which keeps in-frame sequences with V and J called. Part of the clones is missing from these tables; in studies checked, under half for an unresolved V gene and the rest for unknown reasons. V and J calls and clone size are those listed in that table; D and trimming were worked out from the DNA. The sample has 170,000 or so clones on record, roughly 80% of them singletons. 0.38% of the sample lies in the top ten.

The sequence is built from TRBV7-9 and TRBJ2-3, with no confident D gene call. The source material was PBMCs. The sequence was obtained from a boy aged 2 to 9 in good health and CMV-seronegative. The CDR3 in this case is CASSFQSDTQYF. The DNA sequence is given as TGTGCCAGCAGCTTTCAGTCAGATACGCAGTATTTT.